Listed here are 4 T cell receptor beta chains from one sample, sequenced in a study of human T cells and chemical hapten exposure. MiXCR, run by TCRdb on the RACE reads, gives a single entry per CDR3 protein. This table has 110,000 to 150,000 distinct CDR3 sequences, approximately 12% appearing once. The sample's time point: patch test 2, 6 weeks after DPC sensitization. Treatment denoted: therapeutic diphenylcyclopropenone sensitization with weekly scalp DPC. Sequences were derived from whole blood, sampled in connection with sensitization to the hapten diphenylcyclopropenone (DPC). These receptors all come from a woman aged 45-59 years with alopecia areata. Some clones in this sample may be carry-over from other donors' samples.

This chain uses TRBV18 with TRBJ2-1; maybe TRBD1 (5 bases). Trimming left V 6 bases short and J 7 bases short, with 13 bases between. Germline CDR1 is KGHSH and CDR2 is LQKENI. This CDR3 has 13 residues. The CDR3 sequence is CASSATRQNEQFF. The CDR3 DNA reads as TGTGCCAGCTCGGCCACTCGACAGAATGAGCAGTTCTTC. Using reference TRBV18 and TRBJ2-1 for the parts outside the CDR3, the full variable domain is NAGVMQNPRHLVRRRGQEARLRCSPMKGHSHVYWYRQLPEEGLKFMVYLQKENIIDESGMPKERFSAEFPKEGPSILRIQQVVRGDSAAYFCASSATRQNEQFFGPGTRLTVL.

In its sample, this clonotype was seen many times. The V call is TRBV6-1, the J call TRBJ1-2; D may be TRBD1 (6 bases). This CDR3 comprises 12 residues. In germline, CDR1 is MNHNS, CDR2 SASEGT. V was cut by 9 bases and J by 4 bases, with 12 bases left in between. CDR3 bases: TGTGCCAGTTCGGGGGGCCGCTATGGCTACACCTTC. This encodes CASSGGRYGYTF.

This clonotype was detected only a few times. V is TRBV7-2 and J is TRBJ2-1, with D maybe TRBD2 (5 bases). The V end was cut by 4 bases, the J end by 10 bases, with 17 bases between. This CDR3 contains 14 residues. Germline V gives CDR1 SGHTA, CDR2 FQGNSA. The CDR3 loop is CASSSDFSRGEQFF. The CDR3 DNA follows: TGTGCCAGCAGCTCGGACTTCTCCCGAGGGGAGCAGTTCTTC. The whole variable domain, remainder taken from reference TRBV7-2 and TRBJ2-1, is GAGVSQSPSNKVTEKGKDVELRCDPISGHTALYWYRQSLGQGLEFLIYFQGNSAPDKSGLPSDRFSAERTGGSVSTLTIQRTQQEDSAVYLCASSSDFSRGEQFFGPGTRLTVL.

V and J are TRBV12-3 or TRBV12-4 and TRBJ2-1; 11 bases are shared with TRBD2. The CDR3 covers 17 residues. J was trimmed by 3 bases and V by 6 bases; bases with no gene match: 10. The CDR3 spells CASSPPGGTSGYNEQFF. The CDR3 DNA reads TGTGCCAGCAGCCCCCCAGGTGGGACTAGCGGCTACAATGAGCAGTTCTTC.